This section outlines one T cell receptor beta chain sequence together with its context. In this sample, this clonotype turned up many times. Its antigen remains unidentified. No clone much larger than this one lies a single base away; base qualities are absent. This specimen comes from a study of T-cell reconstitution after alpha-beta-depleted transplantation in children listed by TCRdb under 2016. Broadly, across the study: The study quantitatively tracked T-cell immune reconstitution after TCRalphabeta/CD19-depleted allogeneic hematopoietic cell transplantation in children using TCR repertoire profiling. The study at large found these results: Over subsequent months, a decline in hyperexpanded clone frequencies was noted, and after one year, T-cell counts and TCRbeta diversity were mostly ascribed to newly produced T cells. The high TCRbeta diversity at day 60 in some patients was ascribed to recipient T cells and intrathymic progenitors that had survived conditioning. About two months after transplant, the apparently early recovery of alphabetaT-cell counts reportedly depended on just several hundred clones that had expanded rapidly and came from non-depleted graft cells.

The meaning of the sample's treatment or condition label: allogeneic hematopoietic cell transplantation with graft depleted of TCRalphabeta T cells and CD19 B cells. Transplant recipients were children who received TCRalphabeta/CD19-depleted allogeneic hematopoietic cell grafts. Library creation used PCR. The data were produced on an Illumina HiSeq 2500. To normalize quantification of the TCRbeta repertoire, the TCR libraries were built with molecular barcoding that relied on unique molecular identifiers. TCRdb cleaned the public reads at Q25 with fastp, built clones with MiXCR and kept in-frame beta chains. CDR3 protein duplicates are merged, each entry listing the most common genes and DNA. Counted in this sample were approximately 30,000 distinct CDR3 sequences; roughly 6.3% of them appeared once. Of the sample, roughly 7% falls within the top ten clones. Trimming removed 6 bases from V and 4 bases from J, leaving 19 bases between the germline ends. The germline V gene encodes CDR1 MDHEN and CDR2 SYDVKM. Reading from cysteine to phenylalanine, the CDR3 counts 16 amino acids. The read is trimmed to its CDR3 DNA, 48 bases read in frame from base 1.

The sample in question was PBMCs, mostly from graft donor cells, obtained 180 days after TCRalphabeta/CD19-depleted stem cell transplant. This receptor chain uses TRBV28 and TRBJ1-3, and TRBD1 may be the D gene, going by 5 matching bases. The sequence was obtained from a male patient between 10 and 17 years old who had a stem cell transplant for acute myeloid leukemia, so the T cells may come from the graft donor. The sequenced DNA: TGTGCCAGCAGCCCGGGGGGAGTACTGGGAGGAAACACCATATATTTT. Its translation reads: CASSPGGVLGGNTIYF.